This T cell receptor beta chain originates from a study of OX40 agonist ivuxolimab in advanced cancers. Study summary: Hepatocellular carcinoma, melanoma, renal cell or head and neck cancer occurred in dose-escalation patients.

The study, taken as a whole, reports: CD4+ T cells averaged fewer expanded clones than CD8+ T cells.

The assay was immunoSEQ multiplex PCR, and TCRdb's table has in-frame clones only and misses some. This sample yields approximately 68,000 clones, of which 75% to 90% are seen a single time; 3.5% to 5% belongs to the top ten. Germline V CDR1 and CDR2: SGHAT, FQNNGV. This CDR3 has 15 amino acids. V lost 5 bases and J lost 5, with 18 bases in between. Worth noting for this clone: The antigen is unknown.

This sequence was found in an adult with an advanced solid tumor such as melanoma, head and neck, liver or kidney cancer. The V call is TRBV11-2, the J call TRBJ2-5, with D tentatively TRBD2 (5 bases). The sample in question was CD4+ or CD8+ T cells sorted from blood, obtained in a trial of the OX40 agonist ivuxolimab. CDR3 loop: CASSARRRNGETQYF. The CDR3 region has the DNA TGTGCCAGCAGCGCCCGACGGAGGAACGGGGAGACCCAGTACTTC.